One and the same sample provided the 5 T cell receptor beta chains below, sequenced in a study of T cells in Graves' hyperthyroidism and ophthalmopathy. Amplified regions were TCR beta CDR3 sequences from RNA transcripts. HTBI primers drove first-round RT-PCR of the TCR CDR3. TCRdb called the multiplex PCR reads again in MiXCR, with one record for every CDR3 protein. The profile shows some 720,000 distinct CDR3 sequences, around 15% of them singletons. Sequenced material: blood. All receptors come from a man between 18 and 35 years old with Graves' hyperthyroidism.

CDR3 protein: CASSFTGIQREGYTF. The CDR3 nucleotides are TGCGCCAGCAGCTTTACCGGGATCCAAAGGGAGGGCTACACCTTC. The V gene is TRBV5-1, the J gene TRBJ1-2; no clear D. The CDR3 consists of 15 residues. Trimming stripped 2 bases from V and 8 bases from J, with 19 bases between. Germline CDR1 is SGHRS and CDR2 is YFSETQ.

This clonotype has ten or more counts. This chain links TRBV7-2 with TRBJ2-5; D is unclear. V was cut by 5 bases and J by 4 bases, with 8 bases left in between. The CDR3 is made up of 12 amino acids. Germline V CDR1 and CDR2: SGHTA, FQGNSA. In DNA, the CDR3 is TGTGCCAGCAGCACTGGGCGAGAGACCCAGTACTTC. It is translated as CASSTGRETQYF.

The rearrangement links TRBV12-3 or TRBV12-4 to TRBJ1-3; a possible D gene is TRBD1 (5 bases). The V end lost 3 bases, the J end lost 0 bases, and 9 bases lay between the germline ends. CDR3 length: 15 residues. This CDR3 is CASSFGAYSGNTIYF. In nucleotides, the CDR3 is TGTGCCAGCAGTTTCGGGGCCTACTCTGGAAACACCATATATTTT.

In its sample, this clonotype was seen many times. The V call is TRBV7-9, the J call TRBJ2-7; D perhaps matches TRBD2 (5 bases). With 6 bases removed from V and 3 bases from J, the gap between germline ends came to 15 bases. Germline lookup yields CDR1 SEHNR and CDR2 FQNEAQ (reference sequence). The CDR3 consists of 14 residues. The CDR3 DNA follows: TGTGCCAGCAGTCGGGCCTTTGGAGGCTACGAGCAGTACTTC. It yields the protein CASSRAFGGYEQYF. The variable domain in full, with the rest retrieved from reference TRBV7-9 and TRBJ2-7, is DTGVSQNPRHKITKRGQNVTFRCDPISEHNRLYWYRQTLGQGPEFLTYFQNEAQLEKSRLLSDRFSAERPKGSFSTLEIQRTEQGDSAMYLCASSRAFGGYEQYFGPGTRLTVT.

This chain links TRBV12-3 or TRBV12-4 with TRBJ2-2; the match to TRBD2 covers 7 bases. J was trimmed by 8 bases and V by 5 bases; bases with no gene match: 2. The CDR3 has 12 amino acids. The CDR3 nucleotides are TGTGCCAGCAGTCGGGAGGCGGGGGAGCTGTTTTTT. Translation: CASSREAGELFF.